The source of this TCR beta chain is a study of CD8+ T cells in alopecia areata listed by TCRdb under 2018. Turning to the overall study: Treated patients were enrolled in an open-label pilot trial of oral tofacitinib at 5 to 10 mg twice daily for moderate-to-severe alopecia areata. Tofacitinib was administered for 6 to 18 months, and 6 months of follow-up off drug were then conducted to assess delayed response and recurrence. In treated patients, disease severity was measured using the SALT score, which gives the percentage of scalp surface area affected. To study T cell clonal expansion in alopecia areata, the researchers applied high-throughput TCRbeta sequencing to both the C3H/HeJ mouse model and human patients. In humans, TCRbeta sequencing was performed on scalp tissue and on sorted CD4+ and CD8+ peripheral blood T cells from healthy controls and from patients with patchy or totalis/universalis alopecia areata. Patients on tofacitinib were biopsied at baseline and after 4 and 24 weeks of treatment, and several of the patients also had a later scalp biopsy. Scalp clonality was compared across normal scalp (n=4), patchy alopecia areata scalp (n=8), and alopecia totalis/universalis scalp (n=8). RNA was extracted with the PAXgene miRNA kit for fixed scalp, the miRNeasy kit for PBMCs, and the RNeasy kit for mouse skin. Amplification of TCRbeta CDR3 regions was done by immunoSEQ multiplex PCR using 35 Vbeta forward primers and 13 Jbeta reverse primers.

Spanning cysteine to phenylalanine, the CDR3 consists of 14 amino acids. Left in the record is the CDR3 DNA by itself, 42 bases read in frame from the first base. V loses 4 bases of germline sequence and J loses 2 bases, and the interval between the two ends is 11 bases. CDR1 and CDR2 are drawn from the germline V gene: LGHNA, YSLEER. Preparation of the library involved the immunoSEQ multiplex PCR assay. RNA was extracted from all samples and reverse transcribed into cDNA as template for TCR sequencing. First-strand cDNA was synthesized with SuperScript III using a 2:1 mix of oligo-dT and random hexamers. Amplification bias was assessed with a synthetic immune receptor repertoire, and residual bias was removed computationally. As for the authors' bioinformatics: Raw reads were preprocessed to remove errors, and CDR3 was defined by IMGT conventions from the conserved cysteine to phenylalanine. Clonality was computed by normalizing Shannon entropy by log2 of the number of productive unique TCRs and subtracting the result from 1. Whether scalp clones were CD4 or CD8 was inferred by matching scalp TCRbeta sequences against CD4 and CD8 repertoires sorted from blood. Entries here come from immuneACCESS through TCRdb and include only in-frame sequences with V and J called. Some clones fail to appear in such tables; in the studies checked, an unresolved V gene covers under half of the shortfall, and the cause of the remainder is unknown. That table furnishes V, J and clone size, whereas the DNA furnished D and trimming. This sample lists roughly 200,000 clones; 53% were detected once. 11% of the sample comes from the top ten.

General study outcomes and caveats: Many expanded lesional clones were found to persist in scalp and blood during tofacitinib treatment, and relapse after treatment cessation may be partly explained by this persistence. Because the treated cohort was small and included a single nonresponder, larger studies are needed to assess links between baseline CD8+ expansion and response. Resident alphabeta T cells in normal human skin are also sequenced, complicating scalp TCR repertoire analysis, unlike mouse skin dominated by gammadelta T cells. TCR sequences shared between patients were less clear than in mice, possibly partly because of HLA diversity in the patient population. Tofacitinib significantly lowered scalp clonality and the number of expanded CD8+ clones among the top 100 scalp clones. Compared with normal scalp, lesional scalp had higher clonality and more expanded CD8+ clones, particularly in alopecia totalis/universalis, a pattern that suggests antigenic drive.

Read against the paper, the sample's time point label means: around 22 weeks on oral tofacitinib. The treatment or condition label, as the study defines it: oral pan-JAK inhibitor, 5-10 mg twice daily. From alopecia areata patients, peripheral blood was collected along with lesional scalp punch biopsies. PBMCs were isolated by density centrifugation and stained for CD3, CD4 and CD8, and CD4+ and CD8+ T cells were sorted on a FACSAria. To note about this clone: The antigen it binds to is not known. No per-base quality is available; no much larger clone lies one base away.

The receptor comes from a human donor with alopecia areata. The chain couples TRBV4-3 to TRBJ1-1; the D gene assignment is ambiguous. Material: CD8+ T cells sorted from blood, obtained at week 24, from a patient treated with tofacitinib. The nucleotides are TGCGCCAGCAGCCTTGATTCGGCCAACACTGAAGCTTTCTTT. Translated, it reads CASSLDSANTEAFF.